A selection of T cell receptor beta chains follows, all from one sample in a study of liver allograft versus peripheral blood T cells. TCRdb re-called the reads with MiXCR, one entry per CDR3 protein. The sample contains approximately 8,600 distinct CDR3 sequences, 15% to 20% of which appear only once. The receptors originated from a human patient who had a liver transplant. Some T cells may possibly be graft donor cells. Both conserved end residues are part of each CDR3. The order of the fields is D gene, clone size, V gene, J gene, CDR3 DNA, CDR3 protein. D genes are given only for firm matches. Clone size, where shown, is once, few, many, or a class for clones that have expanded.

D: NA; size: NA; V: TRBV19; J: TRBJ1-5; DNA: TGTGCCAGTAGTATTGGAACCCATCAGCCCCAGCATTTT; CDR3: CASSIGTHQPQHF
D: NA; size: many; V: TRBV7-9; J: TRBJ1-4; DNA: TGTGCCAGCAGCTCTGCCGGGAGGGGCCGGGGAAATGAAAAACTGTTTTTT; CDR3: CASSSAGRGRGNEKLFF
D: NA; size: medium-sized; V: TRBV14; J: TRBJ1-2; DNA: TGTGCCAGCAGCCAAGATCAGTCGGACACCTTTGCGAGTCATGGCTACACCTTC; CDR3: CASSQDQSDTFASHGYTF
D: NA; size: NA; V: TRBV25-1; J: TRBJ2-2; DNA: TGTGCCAGCAACCGAAACAGGGTAACCGGGGAGCTGTTTTTT; CDR3: CASNRNRVTGELFF
D: TRBD1; size: NA; V: TRBV18; J: TRBJ2-7; DNA: TGTGCCAGCTCACCCGGACAGGGGGCTGGGGAGCAGTACTTC; CDR3: CASSPGQGAGEQYF
D: NA; size: few; V: TRBV3-1; J: TRBJ2-5; DNA: TGTGCCAGCAGCCAAGAGGGTGTGGAGACCCAGTACTTC; CDR3: CASSQEGVETQYF
D: NA; size: medium-sized; V: TRBV15; J: TRBJ1-3; DNA: TGTGCCACCAGCAGAGATCGGACTGCTATTGGAAACACCATATATTTT; CDR3: CATSRDRTAIGNTIYF
D: TRBD2; size: NA; V: TRBV5-4; J: TRBJ2-1; DNA: TGTGCCAGCAGCTACCCGGGACTAGCGGGGGGGCTTGGGAACAATGAGCAGTTCTTC; CDR3: CASSYPGLAGGLGNNEQFF
D: NA; size: medium-sized; V: TRBV18; J: TRBJ1-1; DNA: TGTGCCAGCTCCTCCCTCCTAATCCAGAACACTGAAGCTTTCTTT; CDR3: CASSSLLIQNTEAFF
D: NA; size: few; V: TRBV12-3/TRBV12-4; J: TRBJ1-2; DNA: TGTGCCAGCGGCACAAACTATGGCTACACCTTC; CDR3: CASGTNYGYTF
D: TRBD2; size: many; V: TRBV7-9; J: TRBJ2-7; DNA: TGTGCCAGCAGCTTAGATTCTAGCGGTTACTCCTACGAGCAGTACTTC; CDR3: CASSLDSSGYSYEQYF
D: TRBD1; size: NA; V: TRBV7-9; J: TRBJ1-5; DNA: TGTGCCAGCAGCTCCGGACAGGGGTCGGGCAATCAGCCCCAGCATTTT; CDR3: CASSSGQGSGNQPQHF
D: NA; size: NA; V: TRBV5-1; J: TRBJ2-7; DNA: TGCGCCAGCAGCTTGGGACAGGAGAGCTCCTACGAGCAGTACTTC; CDR3: CASSLGQESSYEQYF
D: NA; size: medium-sized; V: TRBV9; J: TRBJ2-2; DNA: TGTGCCAGCAGCGTAGCCCCGGACAGTTCGAACACCGGGGAGCTGTTTTTT; CDR3: CASSVAPDSSNTGELFF
D: NA; size: few; V: TRBV20-1; J: TRBJ2-3; DNA: TGCAGTGCGCCGCAGAGCACAGATACGCAGTATTTT; CDR3: CSAPQSTDTQYF
D: NA; size: few; V: TRBV5-4; J: TRBJ2-5; DNA: TGTGCCAGCAGCTTGGAGGCAGGGAGTTCAGAGACCCAGTACTTC; CDR3: CASSLEAGSSETQYF
D: NA; size: medium-sized; V: TRBV5-4; J: TRBJ1-2; DNA: TGTGCCAGCAGCTTGACGGCTCAGGGCTACACCTTC; CDR3: CASSLTAQGYTF
D: TRBD1; size: few; V: TRBV25-1; J: TRBJ1-1; DNA: TGTGCCAGCAGTGGGGGACAGATGAACACTGAAGCTTTCTTT; CDR3: CASSGGQMNTEAFF
D: NA; size: NA; V: TRBV30; J: TRBJ2-3; DNA: TGTGCCTGGGGCGGTTTCTTATCGCAGTATTTT; CDR3: CAWGGFLSQYF
D: TRBD1; size: few; V: TRBV20-1; J: TRBJ1-1; DNA: TGCAGTCCAGCTCCGGGACAGCTGATGAACACTGAAGCTTTCTTT; CDR3: CSPAPGQLMNTEAFF
D: NA; size: medium-sized; V: TRBV7-9; J: TRBJ2-2; DNA: TGTGCCAGCAGCTTAGCGGGGGGCGCGAACACCGGGGAGCTGTTTTTT; CDR3: CASSLAGGANTGELFF
D: NA; size: NA; V: TRBV20-1; J: TRBJ1-2; DNA: TGCAGTGCTAGGGTCGGGGGGCGGTGGGCTAACTATGGCTACACCTTC; CDR3: CSARVGGRWANYGYTF
D: NA; size: medium-sized; V: TRBV7-2; J: TRBJ1-5; DNA: TGTGCCAGCTCGTCGGGGGGGCACCAGCCCCAGCATTTT; CDR3: CASSSGGHQPQHF
D: NA; size: NA; V: TRBV12-3/TRBV12-4; J: TRBJ1-3; DNA: TGTGCCAGCCGACTCCAGCTTAACACCATATATTTT; CDR3: CASRLQLNTIYF
D: NA; size: medium-sized; V: TRBV20-1; J: TRBJ1-4; DNA: TGCAGTGCTAGCGCTGGATTTGCAACTAATGAAAAACTGTTTTTT; CDR3: CSASAGFATNEKLFF
D: TRBD1; size: medium-sized; V: TRBV19; J: TRBJ2-1; DNA: TGTGCCAGTAGTTCCAGGACAGGGGGACCCTACAATGAGCAGTTCTTC; CDR3: CASSSRTGGPYNEQFF
D: NA; size: medium-sized; V: TRBV28; J: TRBJ1-1; DNA: TGTGCCAGCACCTGGGGTGACGTAGGGAACACTGAAGCTTTCTTT; CDR3: CASTWGDVGNTEAFF
D: TRBD2; size: medium-sized; V: TRBV5-4; J: TRBJ2-2; DNA: TGTGCCAGCAGCTTCAGGCTAGCGGGGGGGAACACCGGGGAGCTGTTTTTT; CDR3: CASSFRLAGGNTGELFF
D: TRBD1; size: many; V: TRBV19; J: TRBJ1-2; DNA: TGTGCCAGTAGTATGACAGGGGTCGACTATGGCTACACCTTC; CDR3: CASSMTGVDYGYTF
D: TRBD1; size: NA; V: TRBV9; J: TRBJ1-6; DNA: TGTGCCAGCAGCGTATCCCCGGGGGACAGGGCAGACCTAGGATCACCCCTCCACTTT; CDR3: CASSVSPGDRADLGSPLHF
D: NA; size: medium-sized; V: TRBV20-1; J: TRBJ1-6; DNA: TGCAGTGCTAGGGGTCAGGGAGGGTATAATTCACCCCTCCACTTT; CDR3: CSARGQGGYNSPLHF
D: TRBD2; size: once; V: TRBV30; J: TRBJ2-7; DNA: TGTGCCTGGAATTGGCGGGGGGGCAACGAGCAGTACTTC; CDR3: CAWNWRGGNEQYF
D: NA; size: many; V: TRBV12-3/TRBV12-4; J: TRBJ2-2; DNA: TGTGCCAGCAGCCTGACAGCTCCCGGGGAGCTGTTTTTT; CDR3: CASSLTAPGELFF
D: NA; size: few; V: TRBV20-1; J: TRBJ2-1; DNA: TGCAGTGCTAGTACTGGGGGGGCCCACAATGAGCAGTTCTTC; CDR3: CSASTGGAHNEQFF
D: NA; size: NA; V: TRBV9; J: TRBJ1-1; DNA: TGTGCCAGCAGCGATAGGAGAACAAGTGAAGCTTTCTTT; CDR3: CASSDRRTSEAFF
D: NA; size: few; V: TRBV12-3/TRBV12-4; J: TRBJ2-7; DNA: TGTGCCAGCAGGACAGGCAGTGGGTACGAGCAGTACTTC; CDR3: CASRTGSGYEQYF
D: NA; size: few; V: TRBV27; J: TRBJ2-3; DNA: TGTGCCAGCAGTGTGACTAGGGGCACAGATACGCAGTATTTT; CDR3: CASSVTRGTDTQYF
D: TRBD1; size: medium-sized; V: TRBV6-1; J: TRBJ1-2; DNA: TGTGCCAGCAGTCGCGGACAGGCCGCGGCTTATGGCTACACCTTC; CDR3: CASSRGQAAAYGYTF
D: TRBD1; size: few; V: TRBV20-1; J: TRBJ1-1; DNA: TGCAGTGCCATGAGGGGGCATCCGAACACTGAAGCTTTCTTT; CDR3: CSAMRGHPNTEAFF
D: NA; size: medium-sized; V: TRBV7-9; J: TRBJ1-2; DNA: TGTGCCACCTCTACTAACTATGGCTACACCTTC; CDR3: CATSTNYGYTF
D: NA; size: NA; V: TRBV12-3/TRBV12-4; J: TRBJ2-7; DNA: TGTGCCAGCAGCCCTCCCCCGGGACGGTACGAGCAGTACTTC; CDR3: CASSPPPGRYEQYF
D: NA; size: many; V: TRBV5-4; J: TRBJ1-6; DNA: TGTGCCAGCAGCTTATTTGACAATTCACCCCTCCACTTT; CDR3: CASSLFDNSPLHF
D: NA; size: few; V: TRBV7-3; J: TRBJ2-2; DNA: TGTGCCAGCAGCCTAGGGGTGGGGGTGACCGGGGAGCTGTTTTTT; CDR3: CASSLGVGVTGELFF
D: NA; size: medium-sized; V: TRBV7-9; J: TRBJ1-2; DNA: TGTGCCAGCAGCTCCCCCTCGAGGATCGGTACTAACTATGGCTACACCTTC; CDR3: CASSSPSRIGTNYGYTF
D: TRBD1; size: medium-sized; V: TRBV7-2; J: TRBJ1-4; DNA: TGTGCCAGCAGCTCGACAGGGCTGGTGGAAGAAAAACTGTTTTTT; CDR3: CASSSTGLVEEKLFF
D: TRBD1; size: many; V: TRBV12-3/TRBV12-4; J: TRBJ1-2; DNA: TGTGCCAGCAGTCAGCGGGTAACAGGGGGCGATGGCTACACCTTC; CDR3: CASSQRVTGGDGYTF
D: NA; size: NA; V: TRBV6-5; J: TRBJ2-3; DNA: TGTGCCAGCAGACCGGGCGACCGGCAAGATACGCAGTATTTT; CDR3: CASRPGDRQDTQYF
D: TRBD1; size: NA; V: TRBV30; J: TRBJ1-2; DNA: TGTGCCTGGAGGATTGGACAGGGGGCGCGAGGCTACACCTTC; CDR3: CAWRIGQGARGYTF